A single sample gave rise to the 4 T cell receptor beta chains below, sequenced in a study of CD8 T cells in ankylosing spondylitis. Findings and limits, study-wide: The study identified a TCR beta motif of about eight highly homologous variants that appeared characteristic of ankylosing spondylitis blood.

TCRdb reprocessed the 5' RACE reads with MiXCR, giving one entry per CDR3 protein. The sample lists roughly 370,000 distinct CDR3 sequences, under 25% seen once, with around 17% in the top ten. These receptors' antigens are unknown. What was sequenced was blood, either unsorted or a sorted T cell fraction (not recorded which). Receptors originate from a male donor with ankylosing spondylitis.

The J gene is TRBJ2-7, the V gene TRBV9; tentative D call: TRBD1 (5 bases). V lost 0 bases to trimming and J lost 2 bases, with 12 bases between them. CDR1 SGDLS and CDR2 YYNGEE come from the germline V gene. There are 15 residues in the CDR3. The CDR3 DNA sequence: TGTGCCAGCAGCGTAGCCACAGGTTTCACCTACGAGCAGTACTTC. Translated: CASSVATGFTYEQYF.

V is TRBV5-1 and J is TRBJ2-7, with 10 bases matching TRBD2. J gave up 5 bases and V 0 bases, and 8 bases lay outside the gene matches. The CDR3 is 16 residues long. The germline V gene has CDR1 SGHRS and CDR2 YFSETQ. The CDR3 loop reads CASSLELAGRGNEQYF. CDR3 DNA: TGCGCCAGCAGCTTGGAACTAGCGGGACGAGGTAACGAGCAGTACTTC.

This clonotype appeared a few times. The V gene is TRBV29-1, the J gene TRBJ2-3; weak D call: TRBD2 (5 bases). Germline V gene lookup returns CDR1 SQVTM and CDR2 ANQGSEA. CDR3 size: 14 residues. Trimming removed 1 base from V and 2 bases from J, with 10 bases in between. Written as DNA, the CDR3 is TGCAGCGTTGAAGCCCCGGGGATCACAGATACGCAGTATTTT. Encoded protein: CSVEAPGITDTQYF.

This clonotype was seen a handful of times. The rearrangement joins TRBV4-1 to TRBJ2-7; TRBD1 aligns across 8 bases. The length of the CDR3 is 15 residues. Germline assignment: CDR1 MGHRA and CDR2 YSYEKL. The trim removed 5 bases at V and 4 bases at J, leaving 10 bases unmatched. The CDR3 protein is CASSYQETGDYEQYF. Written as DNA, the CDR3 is TGCGCCAGCAGCTACCAGGAGACAGGGGATTACGAGCAGTACTTC.